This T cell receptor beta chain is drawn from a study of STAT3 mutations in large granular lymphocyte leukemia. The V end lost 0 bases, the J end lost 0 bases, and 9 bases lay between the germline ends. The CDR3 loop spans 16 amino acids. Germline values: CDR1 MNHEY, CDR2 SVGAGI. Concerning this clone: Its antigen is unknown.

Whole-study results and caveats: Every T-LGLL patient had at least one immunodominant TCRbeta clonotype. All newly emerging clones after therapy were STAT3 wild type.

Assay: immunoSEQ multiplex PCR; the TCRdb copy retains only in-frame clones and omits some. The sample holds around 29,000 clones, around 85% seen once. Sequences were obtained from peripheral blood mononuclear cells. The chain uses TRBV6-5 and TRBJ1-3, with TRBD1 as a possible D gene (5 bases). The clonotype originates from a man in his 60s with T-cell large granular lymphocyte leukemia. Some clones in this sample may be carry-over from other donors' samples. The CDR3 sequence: CASSYSRAHSGNTIYF. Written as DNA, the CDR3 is TGTGCCAGCAGTTACTCCAGGGCCCACTCTGGAAACACCATATATTTT.